A selection of T cell receptor beta chains follows, all from one sample in a study of CXCR3-negative and CXCR3-positive naive CD8 T cells. TCRdb reanalyzed the 5' RACE reads, giving one entry per CDR3 protein sequence and no DNA. Recorded for this sample: about 150,000 distinct CDR3 sequences. Sequenced: naive CXCR3+ CD8+ T cells from blood. The receptor set was obtained from a human donor in good health. Some clones in this sample may be carry-over from other donors' samples. Each CDR3 is given with its conserved first and last residue.

TRBV28	TRBJ1-1	CASRDVLNTEAFF
TRBV15	TRBJ2-2	CATSSPPGTNYLRPGELFF
TRBV29-1	TRBJ2-7	CSVLKQGRTYEQYF
TRBV19	TRBJ1-1	CARRGRNTEAFF
TRBV4-3	TRBJ2-5	CASSQDTGAWETQYF
TRBV20-1	TRBJ2-1	CSAPDGDEQFF
TRBV14	TRBJ1-5	CASSQDDIRDRGPSNQPQHF
TRBV7-9	TRBJ1-1	CASSLVHGPYNTEAFF
TRBV29-1	TRBJ1-2	CSAAGGFYGYTF
TRBV28	TRBJ2-7	CASSLRTGRGEQYF
TRBV7-9	TRBJ2-5	CASSLAQGTQETQYF